This T cell receptor beta chain was obtained from a study of beta chain features in type 1 diabetes listed by TCRdb under 2018. At the level of the whole study: Mean age, gender distribution, total cell number and subset yield did not differ between patients and healthy donors. The study compared TCRB repertoires of sorted circulating CD4+ T cell subsets between recently diagnosed type 1 diabetes patients and matched healthy donors. Regulatory and stem cell-like memory subsets were obtained from only 8 patients and roughly 8 healthy donors, while naive and central memory subsets were obtained from all 30 or so donors. A total of about 99,000,000 sorted cells were examined across all samples, and RNA yield correlated strongly with the number of cells per subset. Study-wide findings and limitations: HLA sub-analyses involved small numbers of individuals, so any influence of HLA type on TCRB rearrangement remained unresolved. Naive, central memory and regulatory TCRB repertoires appeared to be more alike among patients than among healthy donors. Shorter templates might have been favored by PCR, but patient and control samples were amplified and corrected together, so both groups would have been affected equally by any skew. In all four CD4+ subsets, TCRB CDR3 length was moderately but significantly shorter in type 1 diabetes patients. Fewer insertions and more nucleotide deletions at VDJ recombination sites were observed in patients with type 1 diabetes, implying thymic rearrangement abnormalities. Because cDNA was sequenced instead of genomic DNA, highly expressing activated cells could be over-represented, though the groups showed no difference in activation or CD3 levels.

The High Capacity cDNA Reverse Transcription Kit was used to reverse transcribe all of the isolated RNA, meaning that expressed TCRB transcripts were what got sequenced. Deep immunoSEQ sequencing was applied to naive, central memory and regulatory T cell samples, giving an average of roughly 3.5 million total reads per sample. Sorted cells were lysed in RLT buffer and RNA was extracted with DNase-treated RNeasy Micro or Mini kits, depending on cell number. To prevent cross-contamination, each cell subset was processed individually, whereas patient and healthy donor samples were processed jointly. Using the immunoSEQ multiplex PCR, TCRB sequences were amplified from cDNA into 87-bp fragments spanning the CDR3 region. Sequencing of the amplicons was done on the Illumina HiSeq platform. As for the authors' bioinformatics: PCR bias was corrected computationally using synthetic template baselines, and reads within Hamming distance 2 were collapsed, with unmergeable singletons discarded. Reads were aligned against IMGT so that V, D and J genes, CDR3 length and insertions or deletions at six rearrangement sites could be assigned. Within each subset, clonotype counts were normalized to sorted cell number, after which true diversity and Gini coefficients were computed with the tcR R package. The overlap coefficient, calculated on TCRB nucleotide sequences, was used to measure repertoire sharing. As a proxy for the pre-selection repertoire, out-of-frame TCRB sequences from naive cells were analyzed. Here the immuneACCESS table is served through TCRdb, limited to in-frame sequences with V and J called. Missing clones are a known gap in these copies; in checked studies unresolved V genes cover under half, and the rest lacks a known reason. V, J and clone size reflect that table, while D and trimming were determined from the DNA. Within this sample are 250,000 or so clones, with about 15% of them counted one time only. The ten largest account for about 0.02% of the sample.

Concerning this clone: Its antigen specificity is not known. No base-level quality is on record; no much larger clone is a single base apart.

Each donor gave one peripheral blood draw, around 100 mL on average, collected into heparinised tubes. A BD FACSAria II was used to sort naive, central memory, regulatory and stem cell-like memory CD4+ T cells with a panel that included CD45RO, CCR7, CD25, CD127, CD95 and CD27. A purity above 95% was achieved for all sorted populations. Right away, PBMCs were isolated by Lymphoprep density gradient centrifugation and were stained directly, with no culture step. So that batch effects would be minimized, each experiment stained and sorted samples in pairs, pairing one healthy donor with one patient. The specimen was naive CD4+ T cells from blood. What this sample's cell subset or site label stands for: true naive CD4+ T cells. The TCR was taken from a man between 25 and 39 years old with type 1 diabetes.

In nucleotides, the sequence is TGTGCCAGCAGCTTCCAGGAGACCCAGTACTTC. Its amino acids are CASSFQETQYF. This receptor chain uses TRBV11-2 and TRBJ2-5, with no reliable assignment of the D segment. The germline V gene sets CDR1 to SGHAT and CDR2 to FQNNGV. Trimming removed 3 bases from V and 5 bases from J, leaving 4 bases between the germline ends. From the cysteine up to the phenylalanine, the CDR3 has a length of 11 residues. Of all the DNA, just the CDR3 is kept, 33 bases in frame from base 1.